This T cell receptor beta chain was retrieved from a study of T cell responses to AZD1222 COVID-19 vaccine. Study-level findings and limits: Seropositive AZD1222 recipients at baseline numbered only five to seven.

Using immunoSEQ multiplex PCR, the repertoire was profiled, and TCRdb retains in-frame clones only, with some absent. Of fewer than 150,000 clones in the sample, under 95% were seen once. This clone has just one count. Its antigen is not known. Trimming pared 0 bases from V and 7 bases from J, leaving 10 bases between. The germline gives CDR1 SGHDT, CDR2 YYEEEE. This CDR3 is 13 amino acids long. This chain uses TRBV5-6 with TRBJ1-2, with no clear D. The source of this sequence is an adult in good health. The material sequenced was peripheral blood, taken on day 0 of AZD1222 vaccination. In nucleotides, the CDR3 is TGTGCCAGCAGCTTGGCGGCAGAGGCTGGCTACACCTTC. Encoded protein: CASSLAAEAGYTF.